These T cell receptor beta chains were read from a single sample in a study of blood T cell repertoires in COVID-19. Clones were read by immunoSEQ multiplex PCR, and TCRdb kept only the in-frame ones, dropping some. This table has roughly 400,000 clones, approximately 87% appearing once. The specimen sequenced was PBMCs or T cells enriched from blood (not recorded which). The source is a woman aged 45-65 years who had recovered from COVID-19. Both conserved end residues are part of each CDR3. D genes are given only for firm matches. Clone size is stated in some rows and not others, as once, few, many or a class when expanded.

D gene | J gene | clone size | V gene | CDR3 protein | CDR3 DNA
. | TRBJ1-6 | . | TRBV3-1/TRBV3-2 | CASSQDQITGNNSPLHF | TGTGCCAGCAGCCAAGATCAGATTACAGGGAATAATTCACCCCTCCACTTT
TRBD2 | TRBJ2-5 | . | TRBV4-2 | CASSQEPSSGGSETQYF | TGTGCCAGCAGCCAAGAGCCGTCTAGCGGGGGGTCTGAGACCCAGTACTTC
. | TRBJ2-1 | . | TRBV20-1 | CSASDPRGNEQFF | TGCAGTGCTAGTGACCCACGGGGCAATGAGCAGTTCTTC
TRBD1 | TRBJ1-1 | . | TRBV4-1 | CASSQSPGPGGTEAFF | TGCGCCAGCAGCCAATCTCCGGGCCCAGGGGGGACTGAAGCTTTCTTT
. | TRBJ1-1 | . | TRBV5-8 | CASSSDRSTEAFF | TGTGCCAGCAGCTCCGACAGGTCCACTGAAGCTTTCTTT
TRBD2 | TRBJ2-1 | . | TRBV5-1 | CASSWLAGNNEQFF | TGCGCCAGCAGCTGGCTAGCGGGGAACAATGAGCAGTTCTTC
TRBD1 | TRBJ1-1 | . | TRBV3-1/TRBV3-2 | CASSQDGTGLTNTEAFF | TGTGCCAGCAGCCAAGATGGGACAGGGCTTACGAACACTGAAGCTTTCTTT
. | TRBJ1-1 | once | TRBV6-4 | CASSGETSTPAFF | TGTGCCAGCAGTGGGGAAACTAGCACACCAGCTTTCTTT
TRBD1 | TRBJ1-2 | once | TRBV4-3 | CASSPGLTGNDGYTF | TGCGCCAGCAGCCCAGGATTGACAGGGAATGATGGCTACACCTTC
. | TRBJ2-7 | . | TRBV15 | CATSRDLEGASEQYF | TGTGCCACCAGCAGAGATCTGGAGGGGGCGTCCGAGCAGTACTTC
. | TRBJ1-3 | . | TRBV12-3/TRBV12-4 | CASSFNRNTIYF | TGTGCCAGCAGTTTTAACAGAAACACCATATATTTT
TRBD2 | TRBJ2-7 | . | TRBV27 | CASRVAGNYEQYF | TGTGCCAGCAGAGTAGCGGGGAACTACGAGCAGTACTTC
TRBD2 | TRBJ2-7 | . | TRBV19 | CASSTVRGGGYEQYF | TGTGCCAGTAGTACGGTACGGGGGGGCGGTTACGAGCAGTACTTC
. | TRBJ1-2 | . | TRBV6-1 | CASSEIPRGGYTF | TGTGCCAGCAGTGAAATACCCCGCGGTGGCTACACCTTC
. | TRBJ1-2 | . | TRBV3-1/TRBV3-2 | CASSQVEGRYGYTF | TGTGCCAGCAGCCAAGTGGAGGGGCGGTATGGCTACACCTTC
TRBD1 | TRBJ1-1 | . | TRBV19 | CASSSGQLLNTEAFF | TGTGCCAGTAGTTCGGGACAGCTACTGAACACTGAAGCTTTCTTT
. | TRBJ2-3 | . | TRBV12-5 | CASGLVPRQGTDTQYF | TGTGCTAGTGGTTTGGTCCCCAGGCAAGGAACAGATACGCAGTATTTT
. | TRBJ1-1 | . | TRBV18 | CASSPDLGGGTEAFF | TGTGCCAGCTCACCAGATTTAGGGGGTGGCACTGAAGCTTTCTTT
. | TRBJ1-1 | . | TRBV10-3 | CAISESREAFF | TGTGCCATCAGTGAGTCCCGGGAGGCTTTCTTT
TRBD1 | TRBJ2-7 | . | TRBV2 | CASSSGQGGSYEQYF | TGTGCCAGCAGCTCGGGACAGGGGGGCTCCTACGAGCAGTACTTC
. | TRBJ1-6 | . | TRBV27 | CASSFEGMARGSPLHF | TGTGCCAGCAGTTTCGAGGGAATGGCTAGAGGATCTCCCCTCCACTTT
TRBD2 | TRBJ2-5 | . | TRBV2 | CASSPTSGGQKTQYF | TGTGCCAGCAGTCCGACTAGCGGGGGCCAAAAGACCCAGTACTTC
TRBD1 | TRBJ1-4 | . | TRBV4-3 | CASSQEERTGVNEKLFF | TGCGCCAGCAGCCAAGAAGAAAGGACAGGGGTTAATGAAAAACTGTTTTTT
. | TRBJ2-1 | . | TRBV20-1 | CSANRGNEQFF | TGCAGTGCTAATAGAGGGAATGAGCAGTTCTTC
. | TRBJ1-1 | few | TRBV7-9 | CASSLVSPGHWNTEAFF | TGTGCCAGCAGCTTAGTCTCACCGGGACATTGGAACACTGAAGCTTTCTTT
TRBD1 | TRBJ2-1 | . | TRBV5-8 | CASSPKLGGTGPVNEQFF | TGTGCCAGCAGCCCGAAGCTCGGTGGGACAGGGCCAGTCAATGAGCAGTTCTTC
. | TRBJ1-2 | once | TRBV3-1/TRBV3-2 | CASSQGRGNYGYTF | TGTGCCAGCAGCCAAGGGAGGGGAAACTATGGCTACACCTTC
TRBD2 | TRBJ2-5 | . | TRBV7-8 | CASSGLGLAGNSETQYF | TGTGCCAGCAGCGGACTAGGACTAGCGGGGAATTCCGAGACCCAGTACTTC
TRBD2 | TRBJ2-3 | many | TRBV4-2 | CASSQESGGGAKDTQYF | TGTGCCAGCAGCCAAGAGTCGGGCGGGGGGGCCAAAGATACGCAGTATTTT
. | TRBJ2-1 | . | TRBV2 | CASSESRQWSSYNEQFF | TGTGCCAGCAGTGAATCCCGACAGTGGAGCTCCTACAATGAGCAGTTCTTC
. | TRBJ1-2 | few | TRBV7-9 | CASSPAQGTRRVYGYTF | TGTGCCAGCAGCCCGGCGCAGGGCACCCGGCGCGTTTATGGCTACACCTTC
. | TRBJ2-3 | . | TRBV6-4 | CASSRDTFTDTQYF | TGTGCCAGCAGCCGGGACACCTTCACAGATACGCAGTATTTT
. | TRBJ2-1 | . | TRBV11-2 | CASSFQAYNEQFF | TGTGCCAGCAGCTTCCAGGCCTACAATGAGCAGTTCTTC
TRBD1 | TRBJ1-2 | once | TRBV2 | CAGKQGAYYGYTF | TGTGCCGGTAAACAGGGGGCGTACTATGGCTACACCTTC
. | TRBJ1-1 | . | TRBV19 | CASSPRQHGGTEAFF | TGTGCCAGTAGTCCCCGCCAACACGGGGGCACTGAAGCTTTCTTT
TRBD1 | TRBJ1-6 | . | TRBV4-3 | CASSQDLGGTGSGSPLHF | TGCGCCAGCAGCCAAGATCTCGGTGGGACAGGGAGCGGTTCACCCCTCCACTTT
TRBD1 | TRBJ1-2 | few | TRBV19 | CASSIPDRGLHGYTF | TGTGCCAGTAGTATTCCCGACAGGGGCCTTCATGGCTACACCTTC
TRBD1 | TRBJ1-6 | . | TRBV9 | CASSVAGQETSPLHF | TGTGCCAGCAGCGTAGCCGGACAGGAGACATCACCCCTCCACTTT
TRBD1 | TRBJ2-4 | . | TRBV11-2 | CASSETTGAAKNIQYF | TGTGCCAGCAGCGAGACGACAGGGGCTGCCAAAAACATTCAGTACTTC
. | TRBJ1-1 | . | TRBV6-2/TRBV6-3 | CASSSGFEREAFF | TGTGCCAGCAGTTCAGGGTTTGAGCGTGAAGCTTTCTTT
. | TRBJ1-2 | . | TRBV25-1 | CASSNQGVGDYGYTF | TGTGCCAGCAGTAACCAGGGCGTCGGTGACTATGGCTACACCTTC
. | TRBJ2-2 | . | TRBV2 | CASSDRYTGELFF | TGTGCCAGCAGTGACAGGTACACCGGGGAGCTGTTTTTT
. | TRBJ1-4 | once | TRBV19 | CASSETRGGEKLFF | TGTGCCAGTAGTGAGACACGGGGTGGTGAAAAACTGTTTTTT
. | TRBJ2-7 | . | TRBV19 | CASSISFDSLTYEQYF | TGTGCCAGTAGTATTAGCTTCGACAGTCTCACCTACGAGCAGTACTTC
. | TRBJ2-4 | . | TRBV5-8 | CASSPSYDRPTKKNIQYF | TGTGCCAGCAGCCCATCCTACGACAGACCGACCAAGAAAAACATTCAGTACTTC
TRBD1 | TRBJ1-2 | . | TRBV19 | CASSKLDRESGYTF | TGTGCCAGTAGTAAACTCGACAGGGAGAGCGGCTACACCTTC
TRBD1 | TRBJ2-1 | . | TRBV4-1 | CASSEHSLGQADNEQFF | TGCGCCAGCAGCGAACACTCCTTGGGACAGGCAGACAATGAGCAGTTCTTC
. | TRBJ1-3 | . | TRBV27 | CASSFGHGNTIYF | TGTGCCAGCAGTTTTGGCCATGGAAACACCATATATTTT
TRBD2 | TRBJ2-7 | . | TRBV30 | CAWSWAGGREQYF | TGTGCCTGGAGTTGGGCGGGGGGGCGCGAGCAGTACTTC
TRBD1 | TRBJ1-5 | . | TRBV2 | CASSFGQANNQPQHF | TGTGCCAGCAGCTTTGGACAGGCAAACAATCAGCCCCAGCATTTT
TRBD1 | TRBJ1-3 | . | TRBV7-9 | CASSFAGQGSGNTIYF | TGTGCCAGCAGCTTCGCGGGACAGGGTTCGGGAAACACCATATATTTT
TRBD1 | TRBJ1-2 | . | TRBV7-2 | CASSPGQGKYGYTF | TGTGCCAGCAGCCCGGGACAGGGGAAATATGGCTACACCTTC
. | TRBJ2-7 | . | TRBV3-1/TRBV3-2 | CASSQLRSYEQYF | TGTGCCAGCAGCCAACTCAGGTCCTACGAGCAGTACTTC
TRBD1 | TRBJ1-1 | . | TRBV29-1 | CSVAGQLNTEAFF | TGCAGCGTGGCGGGACAGTTGAACACTGAAGCTTTCTTT
TRBD1 | TRBJ1-6 | . | TRBV11-2 | CASSLGQGYNSPLHF | TGTGCCAGCAGTTTAGGACAGGGGTATAATTCACCCCTCCACTTT
TRBD1 | TRBJ1-1 | . | TRBV5-1 | CASSPRQGNTEAFF | TGCGCCAGCAGCCCCAGACAGGGAAACACTGAAGCTTTCTTT
. | TRBJ2-3 | . | TRBV11-2 | CASSPVGSTGTDTQYF | TGTGCCAGCAGCCCCGTTGGTTCGACGGGGACAGATACGCAGTATTTT
. | TRBJ2-3 | . | TRBV5-1 | CASSLGASSGTDTQYF | TGCGCCAGCAGCTTGGGGGCTAGCAGCGGCACAGATACGCAGTATTTT
TRBD1 | TRBJ1-1 | . | TRBV5-6 | CASGGTVTEAFF | TGTGCCAGCGGCGGGACAGTCACTGAAGCTTTCTTT
. | TRBJ1-1 | few | TRBV9 | CASSVGRGTVGWNTEAFF | TGTGCCAGCAGCGTAGGGCGGGGGACGGTGGGGTGGAACACTGAAGCTTTCTTT